The 23 T cell receptor beta chains below come from one sample, sequenced in a study of regulatory T cells in long-lasting Graves disease. Documented time point: newly diagnosed GD, antithyroid drugs for less than 3 months. Making the TCR library involved RNA that had been extracted from PBMCs. Researchers made TCR beta libraries by using iRepertoire HTBI primers and running Arm-PCR on CDR3 regions. TCRdb reprocessed the multiplex PCR reads via MiXCR and lists one record per CDR3 protein. The sample has around 250,000 distinct CDR3 sequences; about 20% are singletons. This same sample was also part of a study on T cells in Graves' hyperthyroidism and ophthalmopathy.

This specimen consisted of peripheral blood mononuclear cells (PBMCs), obtained at new diagnosis, from a patient treated with antithyroid drugs. The receptors were sampled from a young woman with Graves disease.

In its sample, this clonotype was seen many times. The chain is built from TRBV7-2 and TRBJ2-7, with D unclear. This CDR3 spans 15 amino acids. Germline values: CDR1 SGHTA, CDR2 FQGNSA. The V end was cut by 1 base, the J end by 0 bases, with 10 bases between. The CDR3 DNA is TGTGCCAGCAGCTTAGACGTTGAAGGCTCCTACGAGCAGTACTTC. Translation gives CASSLDVEGSYEQYF.

This clonotype was detected many times. J is TRBJ2-5 and V is TRBV5-1, with a possible D match to TRBD2 (6 bases). The CDR3 is 14 residues long. With 0 bases removed from V and 9 bases from J, the gap between germline ends came to 15 bases. Germline CDR1 reads SGHRS; CDR2 reads YFSETQ. The chain's CDR3 is CASSLGGQPGAQYF. The CDR3 DNA reads as TGCGCCAGCAGCTTGGGGGGCCAACCGGGAGCCCAGTACTTC. Together with reference TRBV5-1 and TRBJ2-5, the CDR3 gives the full variable domain: KAGVTQTPRYLIKTRGQQVTLSCSPISGHRSVSWYQQTPGQGLQFLFEYFSETQRNKGNFPGRFSGRQFSNSRSEMNVSTLELGDSALYLCASSLGGQPGAQYFGPGTRLLVL.

This clonotype has at least ten counts. This sequence joins TRBV12-5 and TRBJ1-2, with TRBD1 matching 9 bases. The CDR3 has 15 amino acids. J was trimmed by 4 bases and V by 4 bases; bases with no gene match: 7. Germline V gives CDR1 LGHNT, CDR2 FRNRAP. The CDR3 sequence is CASGSHRGRVYGYTF. Here the CDR3 DNA reads TGTGCTAGTGGTTCCCACAGGGGGCGAGTCTATGGCTACACCTTC.

At least ten counts were recorded for this clonotype. This chain connects TRBV18 to TRBJ1-1; the D is unclear. V dropped 4 bases and J dropped 5 bases, with 14 bases sitting between them. The CDR3 length is 14 residues. Looked up from germline, CDR1 is KGHSH and CDR2 is LQKENI. The DNA for the CDR3 is TGTGCCAGCTCACTTACAAACACGGATACTGAAGCTTTCTTT. This sequence encodes CASSLTNTDTEAFF.

This clonotype was recorded a few times. This chain uses TRBV6-2 or TRBV6-3 with TRBJ1-2, with 7 positions matching TRBD1. CDR3 length: 13 residues. V lost 6 bases and J lost 4; bases outside the gene matches: 5. Germline CDR1 MNHEY, CDR2 SVGEGT. The CDR3 sequence: CASRPGGFYGYTF. The CDR3, as DNA: TGTGCCAGCAGGCCAGGGGGTTTCTATGGCTACACCTTC.

The V call is TRBV6-1, the J call TRBJ1-1; a possible D gene is TRBD1 (5 bases). CDR1 and CDR2 (germline): MNHNS, SASEGT. The V gene lost 3 bases and the J gene lost 4 bases, with 15 bases spanning the gap. The CDR3 has 15 residues. The CDR3 DNA reads as TGTGCCAGCAGTGATGCGGGCTGGGGGGGCACTGAAGCTTTCTTT. Translating it yields CASSDAGWGGTEAFF.

About this clonotype: A much larger clone lies one base from this, so it may be a read error. This rearrangement joins TRBV6-2 or TRBV6-3 to TRBJ2-1, with TRBD1 identical over 7 bases. The germline gives CDR1 MNHEY, CDR2 SVGEGT. This CDR3 has 16 residues. CDR3 bases: TGTGCCTGCAGTTACTCGGGCAGGGGGAACTACAATGAGCAGTTCTTC. It codes for CACSYSGRGNYNEQFF.

This sequence joins TRBV6-9 and TRBJ1-2; D remains unclear. Germline V gene sequence: CDR1 MNHGY, CDR2 SVAAGI. Trimming shortened V by 4 bases and J by 10 bases, and 13 bases separated the two germline ends. The CDR3 sequence is 12 residues long. The CDR3 spells CASSSLTEDYTF. The CDR3 DNA reads as TGTGCCAGCAGTTCCCTCACGGAGGACTACACCTTC.

V gene TRBV18 combines with J gene TRBJ2-7; a possible D gene is TRBD2 (5 bases). The CDR3 is made up of 14 amino acids. Germline V CDR1 and CDR2: KGHSH, LQKENI. With 5 bases removed from V and 2 bases from J, the gap between germline ends came to 13 bases. In nucleotides, the CDR3 is TGTGCCAGCTCAGGGGAGAGGAACCCCTACGAGCAGTACTTC. Protein sequence: CASSGERNPYEQYF.

This clonotype was counted at least ten times. The chain combines TRBV12-3 or TRBV12-4 with TRBJ1-1, with D possibly being TRBD1 (6 bases). This CDR3 region has 15 residues. The germline V and J ends were trimmed by 8 bases and 1 base, with 17 bases remaining between them. This chain's CDR3 is CASLTGFFPNTEAFF. CDR3 DNA sequence: TGTGCCAGCCTAACAGGGTTTTTTCCGAACACTGAAGCTTTCTTT.

The genes are TRBV11-2 and TRBJ1-6; D remains ambiguous. This CDR3 is built from 14 residues. Germline CDR1 reads SGHAT; CDR2 reads FQNNGV. V dropped 0 bases and J dropped 9 bases, with 9 bases sitting between them. CDR3 amino acids: CASSLEGIVSPLHF. The CDR3 region has the DNA TGTGCCAGCAGCTTAGAGGGAATAGTTTCACCCCTCCACTTT.

The sample holds many counts of this clonotype. The CDR3 DNA follows: TGTGCCAGCATCCCCCCCGGGGGGCTCTACGAGCAGTACTTC. Translating it yields CASIPPGGLYEQYF. The chain is built from TRBV5-5 and TRBJ2-7; possible D gene TRBD2, 7 bases. Germline values: CDR1 SGHKS, CDR2 YYEKEE (reference sequence). CDR3 length equals 14 residues. Trimming took off 6 bases at V and 3 bases at J, with 16 bases between the two ends.

In its sample, this clonotype was seen many times. The chain joins TRBV12-3 or TRBV12-4 to TRBJ1-5; 10 bases match TRBD1. The CDR3 has 15 residues. V was pared by 7 bases and J by 6 bases, with 9 bases of the junction left unmatched. CDR3 in DNA: TGTGCCAGCAATTCCGACAGGGGGCTTTCTCAGCCCCAGCATTTT. Translating it yields CASNSDRGLSQPQHF.

This clonotype was counted ten times or more. CDR3 protein: CASSKQGATNEKLFF. In DNA, the CDR3 is TGTGCCAGCAGCAAGCAGGGTGCAACTAATGAAAAACTGTTTTTT. The genes are TRBV12-3 or TRBV12-4 and TRBJ1-4; tentatively, D is TRBD1 (5 bases). The CDR3 sequence is 15 residues long. Trimming removed 6 bases at V and 0 bases at J, with 11 bases between.

The J gene is TRBJ2-3, the V gene TRBV3-1; no definite D call. The DNA end favors TRBJ2-1, so the J call may be wrong. The CDR3 covers 13 residues. Per the germline V gene, CDR1 is LGHDT and CDR2 is YNNKEL (reference sequence). CDR3 coding DNA: TGTGCCAGCAGCCAAGATAGGGCCTACGAGCAGTTCTTC. This sequence encodes CASSQDRAYEQFF.

This clonotype was counted many times. This chain uses TRBV6-1 with TRBJ2-5, with D perhaps given as TRBD1 or TRBD2 (7 bases each). Germline V CDR1 and CDR2: MNHNS, SASEGT. The V and J ends lost 6 bases and 9 bases respectively, with 20 bases between them. CDR3 size: 14 residues. CDR3 in amino acids: CASSSGTAGRAQYF. CDR3 sequence (DNA): TGTGCCAGCAGCTCAGGGACAGCGGGGAGGGCCCAGTACTTC.

This clonotype was observed many times. This chain links TRBV20-1 with TRBJ2-5; 7 bases match TRBD2. Trimming at V came to 3 bases and at J to 0 bases, leaving 4 bases not matched to a gene. This CDR3 region has 14 residues. Looked up from germline, CDR1 is DFQATT and CDR2 is SNEGSKA (reference sequence). CDR3: CSASDGGNQETQYF. The CDR3 DNA follows: TGCAGTGCTAGTGACGGGGGGAACCAAGAGACCCAGTACTTC.

In this sample, this clonotype turned up many times. The chain is built from TRBV12-3 or TRBV12-4 and TRBJ1-2, with D possibly being TRBD1 (5 bases). CDR3 length: 15 residues. The ends were cut back, 3 bases at V and 6 bases at J, with 17 bases in the middle. This CDR3 is CASSFSGRARDGYTF. CDR3 DNA sequence: TGTGCCAGCAGTTTTTCGGGCAGGGCGAGAGATGGCTACACCTTC.

This clonotype was seen more than once but under ten times. The chain is built from TRBV6-1 and TRBJ1-6, with D maybe TRBD1 (6 bases). The germline V gene has CDR1 MNHNS and CDR2 SASEGT. Between the trimmed V and J ends, which lost 8 bases and 11 bases, there was a span of 16 bases. The CDR3 totals 13 residues. The CDR3 sequence: CASALQQGTPLHF. In nucleotides, the CDR3 is TGTGCCAGCGCTCTACAACAGGGAACACCCCTCCACTTT.

This clonotype was observed many times. This chain uses TRBV19 with TRBJ1-1; maybe TRBD1 (5 bases). The CDR3 covers 15 residues. The V gene lost 3 bases and the J gene lost 0 bases, with 11 bases spanning the gap. CDR1 LNHDA and CDR2 SQIVND come from the germline V gene (reference sequence). The CDR3: CASSIMGEMNTEAFF. The DNA of the CDR3 is TGTGCCAGTAGTATTATGGGGGAAATGAACACTGAAGCTTTCTTT.

At least ten counts were recorded for this clonotype. The chain employs TRBV3-1 and TRBJ2-1; tentatively, D is TRBD1 (5 bases). Germline V gene sequence: CDR1 LGHDT, CDR2 YNNKEL (reference sequence). There are 14 residues in the CDR3. Trimming shortened V by 4 bases and J by 0 bases, and 7 bases separated the two germline ends. The chain's CDR3 is CASSLDTSYNEQFF. The CDR3, as DNA: TGTGCCAGCAGCCTGGACACCTCCTACAATGAGCAGTTCTTC.

This clonotype has at least ten counts. The genes are TRBV11-2 and TRBJ1-6; tentatively, D is TRBD1 (5 bases). Trimming pared 5 bases from V and 9 bases from J, leaving 14 bases between. Per germline, CDR1 SGHAT and CDR2 FQNNGV. The CDR3 extends over 14 amino acids. CDR3 nucleotides: TGTGCCAGCAGCAGTACGTGGGGGGGTTCACCCCTCCACTTT. It specifies CASSSTWGGSPLHF.

This clonotype was seen ten or more times. The chain links TRBV20-1 to TRBJ1-3, with D unclear. Trimming removed 0 bases at V and 0 bases at J, with 15 bases between. In germline, CDR1 is DFQATT, CDR2 SNEGSKA (reference sequence). The CDR3 is 17 residues long. This CDR3 is CSARDPMGSPSGNTIYF. CDR3 coding DNA: TGCAGTGCTAGAGACCCGATGGGGTCCCCCTCTGGAAACACCATATATTTT.